This T cell receptor (beta chain) was identified during a study of shared clonotypes between healthy human individuals. Between the trimmed V and J ends, which lost 4 bases and 3 bases, there was a span of 12 bases. Germline CDR1 LNHDA, CDR2 SQIVND (reference sequence). The CDR3 length is 14 residues. Some clones are missing from TCRdb's copy, which holds only in-frame ones; the method was immunoSEQ multiplex PCR. This table has 980,000 or so clones, approximately 76% appearing once. This receptor was obtained from a man aged 18 to 30 in good health. The specimen sequenced was memory CD4+ T cells sorted from blood. The subset is: CD45RA-negative fraction. This chain uses TRBV19 with TRBJ1-1, with a weak D call TRBD1 (6 bases). The CDR3 protein is CASSTGDRYTEAFF. The DNA of the CDR3 is TGTGCCAGTAGTACAGGGGATAGGTACACTGAAGCTTTCTTT.